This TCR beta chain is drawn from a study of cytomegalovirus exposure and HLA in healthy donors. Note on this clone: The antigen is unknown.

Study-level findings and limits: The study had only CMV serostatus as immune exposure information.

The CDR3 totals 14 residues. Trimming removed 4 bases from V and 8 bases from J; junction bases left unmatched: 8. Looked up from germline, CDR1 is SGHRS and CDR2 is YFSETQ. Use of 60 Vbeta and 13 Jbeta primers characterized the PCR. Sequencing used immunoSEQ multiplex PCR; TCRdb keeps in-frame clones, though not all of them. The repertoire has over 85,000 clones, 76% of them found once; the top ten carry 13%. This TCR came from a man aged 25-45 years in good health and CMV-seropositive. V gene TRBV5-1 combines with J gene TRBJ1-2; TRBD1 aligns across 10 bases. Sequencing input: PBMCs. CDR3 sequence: CASSTGQGVRGYTF. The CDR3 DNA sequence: TGCGCCAGCAGCACTGGACAGGGGGTGAGGGGCTACACCTTC.